The entry that follows covers one T cell receptor (beta chain) sequence. At one boundary the junction diverges from the germline segment, which might be a read error. Germline V gene data show CDR1 as MNHEY and CDR2 as SVGAGI. This CDR3 is 16 amino acids long. No cell sorting was done before RNA was extracted from the tissue. This entry belongs to a study of tumor and adjacent non-tumor tissue in lung cancer. A modified ARM-PCR protocol with three rounds of nested PCR amplified TCRbeta. TCRdb reprocessed the multiplex PCR reads with MiXCR, giving one entry per CDR3 protein. This sample has tens of thousands of distinct CDR3 sequences, with around 80% found just once.

This TCR derives from a woman aged 45-65 years with non-small cell lung cancer. Sequencing was carried out using lung tumor tissue. The chain joins TRBV6-5 to TRBJ2-2; D is ambiguous. The CDR3 sequence: CTSSPNPEANTGELFF. The CDR3 DNA follows: TGTACCAGCAGCCCCAACCCAGAGGCGAACACCGGGGAGCTGTTTTTT.